This TCR beta chain was observed in a study of cytomegalovirus exposure and HLA in healthy donors. About the research overall: It was reported in a later analysis that the same platform had been used for the approximately 120 validation repertoires as for the roughly 670 first-cohort repertoires.

Trimming left V 0 bases short and J 5 bases short, with 2 bases between. The CDR3 loop spans 12 amino acids. The germline V gene encodes CDR1 SGHVS and CDR2 FNYEAQ. This table comes from immunoSEQ multiplex PCR, and its TCRdb copy is limited to in-frame clones, with some not included. The table has 56,000 or so clones, 85% to 95% seen once. The source is a man aged 18 to 35 in good health and CMV-seronegative. The chain employs TRBV7-6 and TRBJ2-1; no clear D. The sequenced sample consisted of PBMCs. CDR3: CASSLADNEQFF. The DNA of the CDR3 is TGTGCCAGCAGCTTAGCCGACAATGAGCAGTTCTTC.